A single sample gave rise to the 27 T cell receptor beta chains below, sequenced in a study of T cell responses to AZD1222 COVID-19 vaccine. Some clones are missing from TCRdb's copy, which holds only in-frame ones; the method was immunoSEQ multiplex PCR. The sample lists 75,000 to 100,000 clones, around 91% seen once, with approximately 8.7% in the top ten. The source material was peripheral blood, sampled on day 0 of AZD1222 vaccination. The receptors come from an adult in good health.

V and J are TRBV18 and TRBJ2-7; D gene uncertain. V gave up 3 bases and J gave up 0 bases, with 15 bases separating them. The length of the CDR3 is 16 residues. CDR1 is KGHSH and CDR2 is LQKENI in the germline V gene. CDR3 region: CASSPTSPGHSYEQYF. The CDR3 region has the DNA TGTGCCAGCTCACCGACAAGTCCCGGCCACTCCTACGAGCAGTACTTC.

This clone occurred many times. The chain employs TRBV3-1 (or the pseudogene TRBV3-2) and TRBJ1-2; TRBD1 is a possible D gene (5 bases). CDR3 length: 13 amino acids. V was pared by 4 bases and J by 4 bases, with 10 bases between. CDR1 is LGHDT, CDR2 YNNKEL, per germline (reference sequence). DNA of the CDR3: TGTGCCAGCAGCCGGCAGGGAAGCTATGGCTACACCTTC. Translating gives CASSRQGSYGYTF.

This clone was seen only once. The J gene is TRBJ2-7, the V gene TRBV6-5, with 9 bases lining up with TRBD1. The CDR3 runs to 15 residues. V gave up 4 bases and J gave up 1 base; unmatched junction bases: 5. Germline V gene data show CDR1 as MNHEY and CDR2 as SVGAGI. The CDR3 nucleotides read TGTGCCAGCAGTTCGGACAGGGGCGCTTCCTACGAGCAGTACTTC. This translates into CASSSDRGASYEQYF.

The CDR3 nucleotides read TGTGCCAGCAGTGGGTGGAATGAGCAGTTCTTC. Translating gives CASSGWNEQFF. The rearrangement uses TRBV27 and TRBJ2-1; no clear D. The CDR3 runs to 11 residues. The V end lost 5 bases, the J end lost 7 bases, and 6 bases lay between the germline ends. Germline V gives CDR1 MNHEY, CDR2 SMNVEV (reference sequence).

This chain uses TRBV18 with TRBJ1-6, with 7 bases identical to TRBD1. CDR3 length: 15 residues. V gave up 6 bases and J gave up 7 bases; unmatched junction bases: 9. Germline V CDR1 and CDR2: KGHSH, LQKENI. CDR3 sequence reads: CASSPTGIENSPLHF. The CDR3 bases are TGTGCCAGCTCCCCGACAGGGATTGAAAATTCACCCCTCCACTTT.

The chain combines TRBV27 with TRBJ1-5; tentatively, D is TRBD1 (6 bases). This CDR3 region has 17 residues. The V gene's germline CDR1 is MNHEY and CDR2 SMNVEV (reference sequence). The V and J ends lost 0 bases and 2 bases respectively, with 14 bases between them. The CDR3 sequence: CASSLSPTGRGNQPQHF. The CDR3 region has the DNA TGTGCCAGCAGTTTATCACCCACAGGGCGAGGCAATCAGCCCCAGCATTTT.

Turning to this clone: This sample also contains other DNA sequences that code for the same CDR3. The V and J genes are TRBV12-3 or TRBV12-4 and TRBJ1-5; no reliable D call. Trimming removed 1 base from V and 10 bases from J, with 8 bases in between. This CDR3 region has 12 residues. CDR3 DNA sequence: TGTGCCAGCAGTTTAGTAGGGCAACCCCAGCATTTT. The encoded protein is CASSLVGQPQHF.

The rearrangement joins TRBV12-5 to TRBJ1-1; D is undetermined. V dropped 6 bases and J dropped 2 bases, with 13 bases sitting between them. CDR1 and CDR2 (germline): LGHNT, FRNRAP. The length of the CDR3 is 14 residues. CDR3: CASGPGVRNTEAFF. Here the CDR3 DNA reads TGTGCTAGTGGACCCGGCGTGAGAAACACTGAAGCTTTCTTT.

The chain links TRBV29-1 to TRBJ2-2; D is undetermined. The CDR3 extends over 12 amino acids. Trimming shortened V by 0 bases and J by 3 bases, and 2 bases separated the two germline ends. The germline V gene encodes CDR1 SQVTM and CDR2 ANQGSEA. The CDR3 DNA is TGCAGCGTTGAAGAGGACACCGGGGAGCTGTTTTTT. Translated, it gives CSVEEDTGELFF.

The chain couples TRBV25-1 to TRBJ1-4; D uncertain. This CDR3 has 13 amino acids. V gave up 7 bases and J gave up 4 bases, with 10 bases separating them. In germline, CDR1 is MGHDK, CDR2 SYGVNS. The CDR3 spells CASTGSGNEKLFF. CDR3 nucleotide sequence: TGTGCCAGCACGGGGTCGGGTAATGAAAAACTGTTTTTT. The full variable domain, completed using reference TRBV25-1 and TRBJ1-4, is EADIYQTPRYLVIGTGKKITLECSQTMGHDKMYWYQQDPGMELHLIHYSYGVNSTEKGDLSSESTVSRIRTEHFPLTLESARPSHTSQYLCASTGSGNEKLFFGSGTQLSVL.

The V and J genes are TRBV10-2 and TRBJ2-5; no firm D call. CDR1 is WSHSY and CDR2 is SAAADI in the germline V gene. The CDR3 loop spans 15 amino acids. V was pared by 0 bases and J by 3 bases, with 11 bases between. CDR3 residues: CASSESHGVEETQYF. The CDR3 nucleotides are TGCGCCAGCAGTGAGTCGCACGGTGTCGAAGAGACCCAGTACTTC.

The chain carries TRBV27 and TRBJ1-2; TRBD1 agrees at 7 bases. The trim removed 6 bases at V and 4 bases at J, leaving 5 bases unmatched. Germline lookup yields CDR1 MNHEY and CDR2 SMNVEV (reference sequence). CDR3 length: 13 amino acids. CDR3 region: CASRRTGGYGYTF. The DNA for the CDR3 is TGTGCCAGCAGAAGGACAGGAGGCTATGGCTACACCTTC.

This chain links TRBV27 with TRBJ1-1; tentatively, D is TRBD1 (5 bases). This CDR3 contains 14 residues. Germline V gives CDR1 MNHEY, CDR2 SMNVEV (reference sequence). Trimming cost V 3 bases and J 5 bases, with 13 bases left between them. In DNA, the CDR3 is TGTGCCAGCAGTTTTTTCAACCAGGGAACTGAAGCTTTCTTT. It specifies CASSFFNQGTEAFF.

The chain is built from TRBV18 and TRBJ1-5; 9 bases are a match to TRBD1. This CDR3 is built from 16 residues. CDR1 and CDR2 (germline): KGHSH, LQKENI. The trim removed 4 bases at V and 4 bases at J, leaving 8 bases unmatched. The CDR3 protein is CASSRTGQGENQPQHF. DNA of the CDR3: TGTGCCAGCTCACGAACGGGACAGGGTGAGAATCAGCCCCAGCATTTT.

The chain combines TRBV5-1 with TRBJ2-2; possible D gene TRBD1, 5 bases. The germline V gene encodes CDR1 SGHRS and CDR2 YFSETQ. This CDR3 has 13 residues. Between the trimmed V and J ends, which lost 5 bases and 7 bases, there was a span of 12 bases. CDR3 loop: CASRPSTGGELFF. The CDR3 bases are TGCGCCAGCAGACCTTCTACAGGCGGGGAGCTGTTTTTT.

The CDR3 DNA follows: TGTGCCTGGAGTGTTTTGAGGGGTGAGGCTTTCTTT. Translating gives CAWSVLRGEAFF. V is TRBV30 and J is TRBJ1-1; TRBD1 might be the D (5 bases). With 0 bases removed from V and 11 bases from J, the gap between germline ends came to 13 bases. The CDR3 extends over 12 amino acids. Germline assignment: CDR1 GTSNPN and CDR2 SVGIG (reference sequence).

J is TRBJ1-1 and V is TRBV9; the D gene is possibly TRBD1 (5 bases). Trimming took 1 base from V and 3 from J, leaving 10 bases between them. Per germline, CDR1 SGDLS and CDR2 YYNGEE. The CDR3 contains 14 residues. The CDR3 reads CASSVQGWDTEAFF. CDR3 coding DNA: TGTGCCAGCAGCGTACAGGGCTGGGACACTGAAGCTTTCTTT. The whole variable domain, remainder taken from reference TRBV9 and TRBJ1-1, is DSGVTQTPKHLITATGQRVTLRCSPRSGDLSVYWYQQSLDQGLQFLIQYYNGEERAKGNILERFSAQQFPDLHSELNLSSLELGDSALYFCASSVQGWDTEAFFGQGTRLTVV.

This clone was recorded once. V and J are TRBV5-5 and TRBJ1-2; 12 bases map to TRBD1. This CDR3 is built from 17 residues. Trimming at V came to 4 bases and at J to 8 bases, leaving 15 bases not matched to a gene. Germline assignment: CDR1 SGHKS and CDR2 YYEKEE (reference sequence). CDR3 amino acids: CASSAGLLGQGARGYTF. CDR3 DNA sequence: TGTGCCAGCAGCGCGGGCCTACTGGGACAGGGGGCGCGCGGCTACACCTTC.

The chain employs TRBV6-2 or TRBV6-3 and TRBJ2-5; D uncertain. This CDR3 is 14 amino acids long. The germline gives CDR1 MNHEY, CDR2 SVGEGT. Deletions cut 3 bases from V and 6 bases from J, with 14 bases between. The CDR3 spells CASSYLGSSKTQYF. For the CDR3, the DNA is TGTGCCAGCAGTTATCTAGGATCCTCGAAGACCCAGTACTTC.

The CDR3 here is CASSQCSWTPSTDTQYF. In DNA form, the CDR3 reads TGTGCCAGCAGCCAATGCTCTTGGACGCCCAGCACAGATACGCAGTATTTT. The chain combines TRBV3-1 (or the pseudogene TRBV3-2) with TRBJ2-3; D is uncertain. This CDR3 has 17 amino acids. V shed 2 bases and J shed 0 bases, with 15 bases lying between them. The germline CDR1 and CDR2 sequences are LGHDT and YNNKEL (reference sequence).

This clone was recorded only once. The rearrangement uses TRBV5-4 and TRBJ1-2; TRBD1 agrees at 7 bases. Per the germline V gene, CDR1 is SGHNT and CDR2 is YYREEE (reference sequence). V was clipped by 4 bases and J by 4 bases; unmatched bases: 7. The CDR3 has 14 residues. CDR3 residues: CASSMGDRVYGYTF. The CDR3 DNA is TGTGCCAGCAGCATGGGCGACAGGGTCTATGGCTACACCTTC.

The CDR3 region has the DNA TGCGCCAGCAGCTTACACCAGCAGGGGGACACTGAAGCTTTCTTT. Its translation is CASSLHQQGDTEAFF. This sequence joins TRBV5-1 and TRBJ1-1, with 7 positions matching TRBD1. Germline assignment: CDR1 SGHRS and CDR2 YFSETQ. This CDR3 is built from 15 residues. Losses at the gene ends were 2 bases for V and 3 bases for J; bases not matched to a gene: 7.

The chain has TRBV19 and TRBJ2-1; D is ambiguous. From germline, CDR1 is LNHDA and CDR2 SQIVND (reference sequence). This CDR3 is built from 13 residues. V lost 3 bases to trimming and J lost 2 bases, with 5 bases between them. The CDR3 DNA is TGTGCCAGTAGTATGCGCACCTACAATGAGCAGTTCTTC. Its protein product is CASSMRTYNEQFF.

J is TRBJ1-4 and V is TRBV6-5; D is ambiguous. V was trimmed by 6 bases and J by 1 base, leaving 12 bases between them. This CDR3 is built from 15 residues. CDR1 MNHEY and CDR2 SVGAGI come from the germline V gene. The CDR3 loop is CASRTSGLTNEKLFF. The CDR3 coding sequence is TGTGCCAGCAGGACATCGGGTTTAACTAATGAAAAACTGTTTTTT.

The chain has TRBV19 and TRBJ1-3; D uncertain. This CDR3 has 15 residues. Germline loops: CDR1 LNHDA, CDR2 SQIVND (reference sequence). Trimming took 5 bases from V and 2 from J, leaving 13 bases between them. The CDR3 nucleotides are TGTGCCAGTAGTCTGTATATCGGCCCTGGAAACACCATATATTTT. This codes for CASSLYIGPGNTIYF.

This clone was recorded only once. The chain is built from TRBV5-1 and TRBJ2-7; 9 nucleotides agree with TRBD1. The V gene end was trimmed by 3 bases and the J gene end by 3 bases; junction bases not matched to a gene: 10. Germline V gene lookup returns CDR1 SGHRS and CDR2 YFSETQ. This CDR3 comprises 16 residues. The CDR3 is CASSWAPGQGFYEQYF. The CDR3, as DNA: TGCGCCAGCAGCTGGGCCCCGGGACAGGGCTTCTACGAGCAGTACTTC.

This rearrangement joins TRBV5-6 to TRBJ1-6; TRBD1 agrees at 7 bases. The CDR3 contains 15 residues. Germline V gene sequence: CDR1 SGHDT, CDR2 YYEEEE. J was trimmed by 13 bases and V by 4 bases; bases with no gene match: 14. The CDR3 coding sequence is TGTGCCAGCAGCCTAAACCCGGGACAGCCGGGTCCCCTCCACTTT. Translating it yields CASSLNPGQPGPLHF.